The 10 T cell receptor beta chains below were found in one sample sequenced in a study of blood T cell repertoires in COVID-19. Generated by immunoSEQ multiplex PCR, the TCRdb table keeps only in-frame clones and is missing some. The table records 95,000 to 110,000 clones, roughly 90% of them present only once. What was sequenced was peripheral blood. These receptors were obtained from a human donor in a cohort sampled during active COVID-19.

The chain links TRBV15 to TRBJ2-7; D unresolved. This CDR3 has 13 amino acids. Trimming left V 4 bases short and J 0 bases short, with 7 bases between. Germline CDR1 and CDR2: LNHNV and YYDKDF (reference sequence). The CDR3 nucleotides are TGTGCCACCAGCATTGGCAGCTCCTACGAGCAGTACTTC. This sequence encodes CATSIGSSYEQYF. The variable domain in full, completed from reference TRBV15 and TRBJ2-7, reads DAMVIQNPRYQVTQFGKPVTLSCSQTLNHNVMYWYQQKSSQAPKLLFHYYDKDFNNEADTPDNFQSRRPNTSFCFLDIRSPGLGDTAMYLCATSIGSSYEQYFGPGTRLTVT.

J is TRBJ2-7 and V is TRBV6-5, with D hard to call. The CDR3 has 14 residues. Germline CDR1 reads MNHEY; CDR2 reads SVGAGI. Trimming removed 6 bases from V and 0 bases from J, with 12 bases in between. CDR3 DNA sequence: TGTGCCAGCAGGTTAGGTTCTAGCTCCTACGAGCAGTACTTC. Amino acids: CASRLGSSSYEQYF.

V is TRBV19 and J is TRBJ2-7, with D possibly TRBD2 on 6 matching bases. Trimming removed 5 bases at V and 6 bases at J, with 23 bases between. CDR1 LNHDA and CDR2 SQIVND come from the germline V gene (reference sequence). The CDR3 has 16 amino acids. The CDR3, as DNA: TGTGCCAGTAGTGCTGGGGGGTGGCTGGCGGTGAGCGAGCAGTACTTC. It is translated as CASSAGGWLAVSEQYF.

The J gene is TRBJ1-1, the V gene TRBV30; D perhaps matches TRBD1 (5 bases). In germline, CDR1 is GTSNPN, CDR2 SVGIG (reference sequence). The CDR3 has 12 amino acids. The germline V and J ends were trimmed by 2 bases and 11 bases, with 15 bases remaining between them. The CDR3: CAWSFGDSRAFF. As DNA, the CDR3 is TGTGCCTGGAGTTTCGGGGACTCCCGGGCTTTCTTT.

The rearrangement joins TRBV2 to TRBJ1-4, with D maybe TRBD1 (6 bases). CDR3 size: 15 residues. Germline CDR1 is SNHLY and CDR2 is FYNNEI. Trimming cost V 6 bases and J 8 bases, with 19 bases left between them. CDR3 protein: CASSPLGGAGEKLFF. The CDR3 bases are TGTGCCAGCAGCCCCCTTGGGGGGGCGGGAGAAAAACTGTTTTTT.

The rearrangement joins TRBV27 to TRBJ2-3, with 10 bases that match TRBD1. The germline V gene encodes CDR1 MNHEY and CDR2 SMNVEV (reference sequence). V gave up 5 bases and J gave up 2 bases; unmatched junction bases: 4. The CDR3 runs 15 residues. As DNA, the CDR3 is TGTGCCAGCAGTGACAGGGGGCTTACCACAGATACGCAGTATTTT. It is translated as CASSDRGLTTDTQYF.

The J gene is TRBJ2-7, the V gene TRBV5-1; D is ambiguous. Germline V gene sequence: CDR1 SGHRS, CDR2 YFSETQ. Trimming removed 0 bases at V and 7 bases at J, with 14 bases between. The CDR3 is 14 residues long. The CDR3 bases are TGCGCCAGCAGCTTGGAGGTCAGGTCTTTTGAGCAGTACTTC. Translated, it gives CASSLEVRSFEQYF. Using reference TRBV5-1 and TRBJ2-7 for the parts outside the CDR3, the full variable domain is KAGVTQTPRYLIKTRGQQVTLSCSPISGHRSVSWYQQTPGQGLQFLFEYFSETQRNKGNFPGRFSGRQFSNSRSEMNVSTLELGDSALYLCASSLEVRSFEQYFGPGTRLTVT.

This chain uses TRBV4-3 with TRBJ2-3, with D maybe TRBD1 (5 bases). Germline CDR1 and CDR2: LGHNA and YSLEER. This CDR3 region has 18 residues. The ends were cut back, 0 bases at V and 0 bases at J, with 16 bases in the middle. The CDR3 here is CASSQDRMDMVSTDTQYF. Written as DNA, the CDR3 is TGCGCCAGCAGCCAAGATAGGATGGACATGGTGAGCACAGATACGCAGTATTTT.

This sequence joins TRBV7-2 and TRBJ2-3; TRBD2 might be the D (6 bases). The V gene lost 8 bases and the J gene lost 1 base, with 10 bases spanning the gap. This CDR3 comprises 13 residues. The V gene's germline CDR1 is SGHTA and CDR2 FQGNSA. The DNA for the CDR3 is TGTGCCAGCGAATGGGGGGGCACAGATACGCAGTATTTT. The encoded protein is CASEWGGTDTQYF.

This chain links TRBV6-5 with TRBJ1-1; D uncertain. CDR3 size: 15 residues. V shed 3 bases and J shed 1 base, with 12 bases lying between them. Germline CDR1 is MNHEY and CDR2 is SVGAGI. CDR3 amino acids: CASSYLVSRNTEAFF. The CDR3 nucleotides read TGTGCCAGCAGTTATTTGGTGTCCAGGAACACTGAAGCTTTCTTT.